The 24 T cell receptor beta chains below come from one sample, sequenced in a study of T-cell reconstitution after alpha-beta-depleted transplantation in children. The TCRbeta library was prepared with unique molecular identifiers. MiXCR, applied by TCRdb to the PCR reads, yields one record per CDR3 protein. The sample lists a few hundred thousand distinct CDR3 sequences, roughly 27% occurring once. The sequencing used PBMCs, collected before TCRalphabeta/CD19-depleted stem cell transplant. The source is a boy younger than two with Wiskott-Aldrich syndrome, due to receive a stem cell transplant.

A few counts support this clonotype. In DNA form, the CDR3 reads TGCGCCAGCATCTACCCTCCACCCCATCGAGGGGGATGGAGTCAGCCCCAGCATTTT. It specifies CASIYPPPHRGGWSQPQHF. The chain couples TRBV5-1 to TRBJ1-5; possible D gene TRBD1, 6 bases. The ends were cut back, 6 bases at V and 6 bases at J, with 31 bases in the middle. Germline V gene sequence: CDR1 SGHRS, CDR2 YFSETQ. CDR3 length: 19 residues. The full variable domain, in which reference TRBV5-1 and TRBJ1-5 provide the parts outside the CDR3, is KAGVTQTPRYLIKTRGQQVTLSCSPISGHRSVSWYQQTPGQGLQFLFEYFSETQRNKGNFPGRFSGRQFSNSRSEMNVSTLELGDSALYLCASIYPPPHRGGWSQPQHFGDGTRLSIL.

V gene TRBV6-5 combines with J gene TRBJ1-5; unclear D gene. CDR1 and CDR2 from the germline V gene are MNHEY and SVGAGI. The CDR3 consists of 13 residues. Trimming pared 2 bases from V and 5 bases from J, leaving 7 bases between. DNA for the CDR3: TGTGCCAGCAGTTACAGACCAGATCAGCCCCAGCATTTT. This translates into CASSYRPDQPQHF.

This clonotype appeared a few times. This chain connects TRBV7-2 to TRBJ2-1; D unclear. CDR1 is SGHTA, CDR2 FQGNSA, per germline. V was pared by 6 bases and J by 0 bases, with 6 bases between. The CDR3 totals 13 residues. The CDR3 reads CASRPDSYNEQFF. CDR3 nucleotide sequence: TGTGCCAGCAGGCCTGACTCCTACAATGAGCAGTTCTTC.

The chain combines TRBV20-1 with TRBJ2-7; D is possibly TRBD1 or TRBD2 (7 bases each). V gave up 4 bases and J gave up 5 bases, with 18 bases separating them. The CDR3 covers 14 residues. From germline, CDR1 is DFQATT and CDR2 SNEGSKA (reference sequence). For the CDR3, the DNA is TGCAGTGCTACACCCAGGGGGAGGGTTGACGAGCAGTACTTC. Residues: CSATPRGRVDEQYF.

This clonotype was seen more than once but under ten times. The chain recombines TRBV7-2 with TRBJ1-5; 9 bases fit TRBD1. CDR1 and CDR2 from the germline V gene are SGHTA and FQGNSA. The V segment lost 2 bases and the J segment 1 base; nucleotides outside the gene matches: 3. CDR3 length: 16 amino acids. The CDR3 loop reads CASSLTGGQSNQPQHF. CDR3 in DNA: TGTGCCAGCAGCTTAACAGGGGGCCAGAGCAATCAGCCCCAGCATTTT.

This clonotype was seen a handful of times. The rearrangement joins TRBV5-1 to TRBJ2-1; possibly TRBD2 for D (6 bases). V was clipped by 4 bases and J by 7 bases, with 18 bases between them. Germline V gene data show CDR1 as SGHRS and CDR2 as YFSETQ. The CDR3 is made up of 15 amino acids. DNA of the CDR3: TGCGCCAGCAGCCACATAGCGGCCCCGCCTAATGAGCAGTTCTTC. Protein: CASSHIAAPPNEQFF.

This clonotype was detected a few times. The chain employs TRBV7-9 and TRBJ1-1; 7 bases fit TRBD1. V lost 10 bases, J lost 5 bases, and 7 bases stayed unmatched. This CDR3 has 12 amino acids. Germline V gene lookup returns CDR1 SEHNR and CDR2 FQNEAQ (reference sequence). The CDR3 sequence: CATLNRGTEAFF. CDR3 coding DNA: TGTGCCACCCTTAACAGGGGTACTGAAGCTTTCTTT.

Many counts were recorded for this clonotype. V is TRBV3-1 and J is TRBJ2-7; TRBD2 might be the D (5 bases). Germline V gene data show CDR1 as LGHDT and CDR2 as YNNKEL (reference sequence). Trimming took 3 bases from V and 1 from J, leaving 7 bases between them. There are 13 residues in the CDR3. The CDR3 loop reads CASSQTGSYEQYF. In nucleotides, the CDR3 is TGTGCCAGCAGCCAGACGGGGTCCTACGAGCAGTACTTC.

V gene TRBV20-1 combines with J gene TRBJ2-3, with unresolved D. Per germline, CDR1 DFQATT and CDR2 SNEGSKA (reference sequence). The CDR3 is 14 amino acids. With 0 bases removed from V and 4 bases from J, the gap between germline ends came to 11 bases. CDR3 bases: TGCAGTGCTAGAGATCGAAGGGTTTCAGATACGCAGTATTTT. It specifies CSARDRRVSDTQYF.

This clonotype occurred a few times. The CDR3 protein is CASSQPTGGTGNTEAFF. CDR3 nucleotide sequence: TGTGCCAGCAGCCAACCCACCGGGGGGACAGGGAACACTGAAGCTTTCTTT. The chain combines TRBV3-1 with TRBJ1-1, with 8 nucleotides matching TRBD1. The germline V gene has CDR1 LGHDT and CDR2 YNNKEL (reference sequence). V was clipped by 2 bases and J by 1 base; unmatched bases: 9. The CDR3 is made up of 17 amino acids.

The chain uses TRBV5-1 and TRBJ2-1, with TRBD2 identical over 9 bases. The CDR3 loop spans 14 amino acids. The V and J ends lost 4 bases and 7 bases, in that order; junction bases with no gene match: 6. Germline V gives CDR1 SGHRS, CDR2 YFSETQ. This CDR3 is CASSPSSGKNEQFF. DNA of the CDR3: TGCGCCAGCAGCCCATCTAGCGGGAAAAATGAGCAGTTCTTC.

This clonotype was observed a handful of times. The chain uses TRBV2 and TRBJ2-5; tentatively, D is TRBD2 (8 bases). This CDR3 contains 13 residues. Germline V gene sequence: CDR1 SNHLY, CDR2 FYNNEI. The CDR3 DNA reads as TGTGCTAGGGGGCGGGAGGCCCAAGAGACCCAGTACTTC. Protein sequence: CARGREAQETQYF.

The chain recombines TRBV5-1 with TRBJ2-1; perhaps D is TRBD1 or TRBD2 (5 bases each). The V gene's germline CDR1 is SGHRS and CDR2 YFSETQ. V was clipped by 2 bases and J by 6 bases, with 24 bases between them. This CDR3 region has 18 residues. CDR3 sequence: CASSFRRHQGAWGNEQFF. CDR3 nucleotide sequence: TGCGCCAGCAGCTTTCGGCGCCATCAGGGAGCGTGGGGCAATGAGCAGTTCTTC.

The rearrangement links TRBV9 to TRBJ2-1, with 14 bases fitting TRBD2. Germline-derived CDR1 and CDR2 are SGDLS and YYNGEE. After removal of 4 bases from V and 0 bases from J, the junction contained 6 bases not matched to a gene. CDR3 length: 18 amino acids. CDR3 sequence: CASSPGLAGGVSYNEQFF. DNA for the CDR3: TGTGCCAGCAGCCCCGGACTAGCGGGAGGAGTCTCCTACAATGAGCAGTTCTTC.

This clonotype appeared a single time. The J gene is TRBJ1-2, the V gene TRBV19; possible D gene TRBD1, 5 bases. This CDR3 is 13 amino acids long. V shed 3 bases and J shed 7 bases, with 12 bases lying between them. Germline V CDR1 and CDR2: LNHDA, SQIVND (reference sequence). This CDR3 reads CASSIPGMSGYTF. CDR3 bases: TGTGCCAGTAGTATCCCAGGGATGAGTGGCTACACCTTC.

J is TRBJ1-2 and V is TRBV12-5; tentative D call: TRBD1 (5 bases). Trimming removed 3 bases from V and 8 bases from J, with 13 bases in between. This CDR3 comprises 13 residues. Looked up from germline, CDR1 is LGHNT and CDR2 is FRNRAP. The CDR3 DNA reads as TGTGCTAGTGGTTTCGGGGGGACGTGGGGCTACACCTTC. Translating it yields CASGFGGTWGYTF. Full variable domain (remainder filled in from reference TRBV12-5 and TRBJ1-2): DARVTQTPRHKVTEMGQEVTMRCQPILGHNTVFWYRQTMMQGLELLAYFRNRAPLDDSGMPKDRFSAEMPDATLATLKIQPSEPRDSAVYFCASGFGGTWGYTFGSGTRLTVV.

The genes are TRBV10-3 and TRBJ2-5; possible D gene TRBD2, 5 bases. The V end was cut by 0 bases, the J end by 9 bases, with 17 bases between. Germline V CDR1 and CDR2: ENHRY, SYGVKD. CDR3 length: 15 residues. CDR3 sequence: CAISESRAPQTAQYF. The CDR3, as DNA: TGTGCCATCAGTGAGTCGAGGGCCCCACAGACGGCCCAGTACTTC.

This sequence joins TRBV20-1 and TRBJ2-1; a weak D match, TRBD2 (6 bases). Trimming stripped 5 bases from V and 2 bases from J, with 16 bases between. The CDR3 is 15 residues long. Germline CDR1 DFQATT, CDR2 SNEGSKA (reference sequence). The CDR3 spells CSARPGTFTYNEQFF. CDR3 nucleotides: TGCAGTGCTCGGCCCGGGACTTTCACCTACAATGAGCAGTTCTTC.

This chain connects TRBV18 to TRBJ2-2; the D gene could be TRBD1 or TRBD2 (5 bases each). The CDR3 is 15 amino acids. Germline loops: CDR1 KGHSH, CDR2 LQKENI. V was pared by 5 bases and J by 1 base, with 11 bases between. CDR3 nucleotide sequence: TGTGCCAGCTCAATCGGGACCAAGAACACCGGGGAGCTGTTTTTT. This codes for CASSIGTKNTGELFF.

The CDR3 DNA is TGTGCCAGCAGCTCATCAGGGCAACTAGCCAAAAACATTCAGTACTTC. This codes for CASSSSGQLAKNIQYF. The chain joins TRBV5-6 to TRBJ2-4; D is possibly TRBD1 (5 bases). Germline V gene lookup returns CDR1 SGHDT and CDR2 YYEEEE. V was trimmed by 3 bases and J by 0 bases, leaving 13 bases between them. The CDR3 runs to 16 residues.

This clonotype has just one count. The chain carries TRBV5-1 and TRBJ2-1; 11 bases align to TRBD2. CDR1 is SGHRS, CDR2 YFSETQ, per germline. The CDR3 loop spans 17 amino acids. With V trimmed by 4 bases and J by 8 bases, 14 bases remained unmatched. CDR3 sequence (DNA): TGCGCCAGCAGCACCTTAGGGACTAGCGGAATAGGGCATGAGCAGTTCTTC. This gives the protein CASSTLGTSGIGHEQFF.

V is TRBV10-3 and J is TRBJ2-7, with D maybe TRBD2 (6 bases). There are 14 residues in the CDR3. V was trimmed by 4 bases and J by 6 bases, leaving 16 bases between them. CDR1 ENHRY and CDR2 SYGVKD come from the germline V gene. The CDR3: CAISAIEAGSEQYF. In nucleotides, the CDR3 is TGTGCCATCAGTGCGATTGAAGCGGGCAGCGAGCAGTACTTC.

This sequence joins TRBV30 and TRBJ2-3, with D tentatively TRBD1 or TRBD2 (5 bases each). This CDR3 comprises 14 residues. Germline V CDR1 and CDR2: GTSNPN, SVGIG (reference sequence). V lost 6 bases and J lost 3, with 16 bases in between. CDR3 loop: CACTGQGTTDTQYF. In nucleotides, the CDR3 is TGTGCCTGCACGGGGCAGGGTACAACAGATACGCAGTATTTT.

The V and J genes are TRBV5-1 and TRBJ2-7; 11 bases map to TRBD2. Losses at the gene ends were 4 bases for V and 0 bases for J; bases not matched to a gene: 3. Germline assignment: CDR1 SGHRS and CDR2 YFSETQ. The CDR3 covers 15 residues. The CDR3 protein is CASSQGLAGSYEQYF. CDR3 DNA: TGCGCCAGCAGCCAAGGACTAGCGGGCTCCTACGAGCAGTACTTC.